This record covers a single T cell receptor beta chain. This clonotype was seen a few times. It has no known antigen specificity. Base qualities are not provided; no much larger clone lies one nucleotide away. The data belong to a study of T cells after yellow fever vaccination (dated by TCRdb to about 2019). As for the study more broadly: The SMART-Seq v4 Ultra Low Input RNA kit was used to prepare libraries from fractions with low cell numbers. To follow T-cell clones before and after primary and booster YFV17D yellow fever vaccination, bulk TCR alpha and beta repertoires were sequenced over time. Two healthy male donors, one aged 18 to 30 and one aged 30 to 40 years, made up the cohort. Blood samples were taken at several timepoints before and after primary and secondary immunization, and bulk PBMC replicates and cell subsets were isolated. What the work shows at the level of the full study, not this receptor alone: Most clones expanded after primary vaccination (about 95% of CD4 and 88% of CD8) were re-detected after the booster, suggesting that broad memory maintenance occurred. Because the study included only a couple of donors, the extent to which the findings can be generalized is limited. Computational filtering was required because FACS-sorted repertoires could contain abundant contaminating clonotypes from the bulk population. A small share of clonotypes occurred in both CD4 and CD8 compartments, likely arising from convergent recombination. The secondary T-cell response was weaker than the primary response but faster, peaking on day 5 instead of day 15.

Sequencing was carried out with an Illumina NovaSeq 6000. TCR cDNA was synthesized by 5'RACE template switching, through which a universal primer site and unique molecular identifiers were introduced. Priming of cDNA synthesis was performed from both the TCR alpha and TCR beta constant segments. Library amplification used two PCR steps, and the second PCR step added sample barcodes and sequencing adapters. Libraries were sequenced on Illumina HiSeq 2500 (2x100 bp) or NovaSeq (2x150 bp). Per the original workflow: Reads were demultiplexed and collapsed into UMI consensus sequences with MIGEC, and V(D)J alignment was performed with MiXCR. Vaccine-responding clonotypes were defined with edgeR using replicate PBMC samples, requiring FDR below 0.01 and a log2 fold change above 5 up to day 15. CD4 or CD8 identity was assigned to each bulk clonotype according to whether the clonotype was present at higher abundance in the sequenced CD4 repertoire or the sequenced CD8 repertoire. TCRdb redid the processing of the public reads, applying fastp at Q25 and MiXCR, and retained in-frame beta chains. Rows matching on CDR3 protein sequence are summarized as one entry with the most common DNA and genes. TCRdb, rather than the study authors, made the V and J calls. Within this sample are some 250,000 distinct CDR3 sequences, with approximately 3.6% of them counted one time only. The ten top clones hold roughly a fifth of the sample.

Per the germline V gene, SGHDT is the CDR1 and YYEEEE is the CDR2. The cysteine opens and the phenylalanine closes a CDR3 of 13 amino acids. The read is trimmed to its CDR3 DNA, 39 bases read in frame from base 1. V is reduced by 4 bases and J by 3 bases, leaving a spacing of 10 bases between them. Read against the paper, the sample's treatment or condition label means: live attenuated yellow fever vaccine strain. Two biological replicates of bulk PBMCs were collected at each blood-draw timepoint. PBMCs were isolated from peripheral blood using a standard Ficoll-Paque protocol. RNA was extracted with TriZol from bulk PBMCs, CD4 and CD8 fractions, and dextramer-positive and dextramer-negative fractions.

The receptor chain draws on TRBV5-6 and TRBJ1-1; TRBD1 is possibly the D segment (5 matching bases). This sequence was found in a man between 18 and 35 years old who received the YFV17D yellow fever vaccine. The sample was PBMCs, taken 15 days after the yellow fever booster vaccination. The DNA reads TGTGCCAGCAGCCCTGACAGTGACACTGAAGCTTTCTTT. This codes for CASSPDSDTEAFF.